What follows describes a single T cell receptor (beta chain). Its antigen is not known. CD45RO-negative cells were positively selected for CCR7, leaving out terminally differentiated effector memory CD45RA+ cells. Healthy adults negative for HIV, lacking recent acute infections or vaccinations, served as donors. This specimen comes from a study of shared clonotypes between healthy human individuals. For the study at large: Per-donor plates numbered three CD4 naive, three CD4 memory, two CD8 naive and one CD8 memory.

Repertoires were generated with immunoSEQ multiplex PCR, while TCRdb's copy carries only in-frame clones and drops some. The table lists about 2 million clones, over 85% of them singletons. Study-level results: Non-shared clonotypes were found to have lower generation probabilities than the clonotypes that were shared by all four of the sorted-subset donors. Generally, naive subsets (rather than memory subsets) showed larger estimated richness.

The receptor was isolated from a young man in good health. Source material: naive CD8+ T cells sorted from blood.

The CDR3 nucleotides read TGTGCCAGCAGGGGTCCTTTTGACTGGTCTGAAGCTTTCTTT. The encoded protein is CASRGPFDWSEAFF. This sequence joins TRBV7-9 and TRBJ1-1; D remains ambiguous. This CDR3 is 14 amino acids long. The V end was cut by 6 bases, the J end by 6 bases, with 17 bases between. Germline values: CDR1 SEHNR, CDR2 FQNEAQ (reference sequence).